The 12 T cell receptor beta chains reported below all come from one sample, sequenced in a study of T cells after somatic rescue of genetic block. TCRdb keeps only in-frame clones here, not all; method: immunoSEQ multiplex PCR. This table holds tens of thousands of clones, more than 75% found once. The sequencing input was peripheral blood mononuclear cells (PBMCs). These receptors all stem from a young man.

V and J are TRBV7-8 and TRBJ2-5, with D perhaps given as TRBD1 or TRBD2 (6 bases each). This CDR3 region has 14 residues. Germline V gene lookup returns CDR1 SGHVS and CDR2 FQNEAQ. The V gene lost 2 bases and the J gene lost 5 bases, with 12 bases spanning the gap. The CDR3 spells CASSLSIGGETQYF. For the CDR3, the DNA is TGTGCCAGCAGCTTATCGATAGGGGGGGAGACCCAGTACTTC.

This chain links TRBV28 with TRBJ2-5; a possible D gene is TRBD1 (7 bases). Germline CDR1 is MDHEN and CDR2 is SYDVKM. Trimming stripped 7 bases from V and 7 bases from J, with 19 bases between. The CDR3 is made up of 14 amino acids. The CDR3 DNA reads TGTGCCAGCAATCGGGAGCGGCCAGGGGGGACCCAGTACTTC. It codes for CASNRERPGGTQYF.

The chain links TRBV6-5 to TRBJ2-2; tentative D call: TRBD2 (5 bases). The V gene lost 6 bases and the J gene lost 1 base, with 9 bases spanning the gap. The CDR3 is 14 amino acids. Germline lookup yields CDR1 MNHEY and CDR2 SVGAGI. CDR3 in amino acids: CASSPEGNTGELFF. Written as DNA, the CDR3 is TGTGCCAGCAGCCCAGAGGGGAACACCGGGGAGCTGTTTTTT.

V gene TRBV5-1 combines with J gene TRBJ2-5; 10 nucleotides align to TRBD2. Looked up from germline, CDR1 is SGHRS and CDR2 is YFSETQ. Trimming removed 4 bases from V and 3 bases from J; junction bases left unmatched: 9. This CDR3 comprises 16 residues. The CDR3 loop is CASSVSGGAGEETQYF. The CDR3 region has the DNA TGCGCCAGCAGCGTCAGCGGGGGGGCCGGGGAAGAGACCCAGTACTTC. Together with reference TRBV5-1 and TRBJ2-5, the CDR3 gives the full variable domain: KAGVTQTPRYLIKTRGQQVTLSCSPISGHRSVSWYQQTPGQGLQFLFEYFSETQRNKGNFPGRFSGRQFSNSRSEMNVSTLELGDSALYLCASSVSGGAGEETQYFGPGTRLLVL.

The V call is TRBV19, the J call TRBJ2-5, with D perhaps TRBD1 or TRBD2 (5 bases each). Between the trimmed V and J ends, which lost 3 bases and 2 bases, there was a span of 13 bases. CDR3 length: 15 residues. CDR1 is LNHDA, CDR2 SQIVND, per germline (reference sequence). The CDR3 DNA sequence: TGTGCCAGTAGTATGGTGAGGGGACGACAAGAGACCCAGTACTTC. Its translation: CASSMVRGRQETQYF.

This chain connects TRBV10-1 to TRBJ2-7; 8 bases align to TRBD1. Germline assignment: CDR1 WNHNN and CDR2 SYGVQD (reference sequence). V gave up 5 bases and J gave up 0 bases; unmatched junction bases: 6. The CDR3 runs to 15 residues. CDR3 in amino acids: CASSPDRVSSYEQYF. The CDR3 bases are TGCGCCAGCAGTCCGGACAGGGTGAGCTCCTACGAGCAGTACTTC.

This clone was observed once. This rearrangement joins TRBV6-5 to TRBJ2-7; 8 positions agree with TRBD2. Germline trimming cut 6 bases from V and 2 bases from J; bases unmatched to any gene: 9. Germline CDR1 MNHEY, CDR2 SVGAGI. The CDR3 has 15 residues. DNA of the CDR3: TGTGCCAGCAGAGGGGCGGACGGGGGGGCCTACGAGCAGTACTTC. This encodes CASRGADGGAYEQYF.

CDR3 in amino acids: CASSLIGTVHSGANVLTF. The CDR3 coding sequence is TGCGCCAGCAGCTTGATCGGGACCGTCCACTCTGGGGCCAACGTCCTGACTTTC. This chain uses TRBV5-1 with TRBJ2-6, with D perhaps matching TRBD1 or TRBD2 (5 bases each). The CDR3 contains 18 residues. Trimming removed 1 base from V and 0 bases from J, with 14 bases in between. The germline gives CDR1 SGHRS, CDR2 YFSETQ.

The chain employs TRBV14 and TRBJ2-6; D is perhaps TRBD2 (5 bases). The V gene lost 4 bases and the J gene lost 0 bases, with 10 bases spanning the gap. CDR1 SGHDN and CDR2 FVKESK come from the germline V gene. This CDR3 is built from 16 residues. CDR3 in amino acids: CASSRGDYSGANVLTF. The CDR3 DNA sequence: TGTGCCAGCAGCCGAGGAGACTACTCTGGGGCCAACGTCCTGACTTTC.

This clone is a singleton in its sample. CDR3 nucleotides: TGCAGTGCTAGGTTCACCGGGGAGCTGTTTTTT. The encoded protein is CSARFTGELFF. This chain joins TRBV20-1 and TRBJ2-2; D ambiguous. V lost 3 bases and J 4 bases, leaving 3 bases between the germline ends. The CDR3 is 11 residues long. Germline CDR1 and CDR2: DFQATT and SNEGSKA (reference sequence).

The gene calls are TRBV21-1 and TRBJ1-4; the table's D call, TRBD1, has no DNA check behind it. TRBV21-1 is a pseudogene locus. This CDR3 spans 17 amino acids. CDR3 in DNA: TGTGCCAGCAGCCCAGGGGCAGGGGGCGCGACTAATGAAAAACTGTTTTTT. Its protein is CASSPGAGGATNEKLFF.

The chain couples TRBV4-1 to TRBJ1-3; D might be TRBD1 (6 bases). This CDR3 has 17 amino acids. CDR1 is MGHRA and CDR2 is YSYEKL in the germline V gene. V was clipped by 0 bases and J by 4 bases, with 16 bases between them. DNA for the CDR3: TGCGCCAGCAGCCAAGAGCCCATCAGGGGAGACGGAAACACCATATATTTT. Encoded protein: CASSQEPIRGDGNTIYF.